This T cell receptor (beta chain) was sequenced in a study of T cell clonotyping in hematopoietic cell transplantation. Study findings and constraints: Graft donor and pretransplant recipient Inverse Simpson Index values predicted broader posttransplant TCR diversity. CD4 and CD8 repertoire contributions could not be separated without sorting. After transplant, recipient diversity fell while pathologically expanded clonotypes grew through day 180.

Clones were sequenced by immunoSEQ multiplex PCR, and TCRdb holds only the in-frame ones, with some missing. The sample has approximately 15,000 clones, more than 75% seen once; the top ten hold roughly 4.2%. On this clone itself: The target antigen is unknown.

Here the sequenced sample was PBMCs, taken 100 days after allogeneic stem cell transplant. The clonotype originates from a male patient between 55 and 70 years old who had an allogeneic stem cell transplant from a related donor, so the T cells may come from the graft donor. Some clones in this sample may be carry-over from other donors' samples.

DNA for the CDR3: TGTGCCACCTCTTATCAGGACAGGCGTTTTTACGAGCAGTACTTC. Amino acid sequence: CATSYQDRRFYEQYF. This chain joins TRBV6-1 and TRBJ2-7; TRBD1 matches at 7 bases. The CDR3 sequence is 15 residues long. The ends lost 10 bases at V and 4 bases at J; junction bases unmatched: 16. CDR1 is MNHNS and CDR2 is SASEGT in the germline V gene.